This T cell receptor (beta chain) was found in a study of tumor-infiltrating lymphocytes in localized non-small cell lung cancer. Study-wide context: Some samples were collected after neoadjuvant chemotherapy; smokers, never-smokers and several histologies were included.

Regarding the study as a whole: Technical variation could not be separated from intratumor heterogeneity here. No link was found between tumor T-cell fraction and recurrence-free survival. Not all patients were TCR sequenced, owing to tissue quantity.

Comment on this clone: Its antigen is not identified.

Germline V gene lookup returns CDR1 SGHAT and CDR2 FQNNGV. The CDR3 length is 15 residues. V was cut by 0 bases and J by 1 base, with 9 bases left in between. The protocol was immunoSEQ multiplex PCR, while the TCRdb copy is restricted to in-frame clones and leaves out a portion. The table includes about 21,000 clones, 80% detected once. The sequence was obtained from a human donor with non-small cell lung cancer. The sequenced material came from lung tumor tissue. V usage is TRBV11-2 and J usage is TRBJ1-1, with no clear D. The CDR3 sequence is CASSLERYPNTEAFF. The CDR3 nucleotides are TGTGCCAGCAGCTTAGAGCGTTACCCGAACACTGAAGCTTTCTTT. Looking up the rest from reference TRBV11-2 and TRBJ1-1 gives the full variable domain: EAGVAQSPRYKIIEKRQSVAFWCNPISGHATLYWYQQILGQGPKLLIQFQNNGVVDDSQLPKDRFSAERLKGVDSTLKIQPAKLEDSAVYLCASSLERYPNTEAFFGQGTRLTVV.